This T cell receptor beta chain appears in the sequencing data of a study of beta chain features in type 1 diabetes. Study information: Sorted cell examination encompassed over 90 million cells across all samples. General study results and limits: Junctions at VDJ sites from type 1 diabetes patients had fewer insertions and more deletions. All four CD4+ subsets from Type 1 diabetes patients carried moderately but significantly shorter TCRB CDR3s.

Each sorted population was over 98% pure. A note on this clone: Its target is not known.

The germline V and J ends were trimmed by 6 bases and 2 bases, with 13 bases remaining between them. The CDR3 sequence is 14 residues long. The germline gives CDR1 KGHSH, CDR2 LQKENI. Every isolated RNA sample was fully reverse transcribed, so sequencing captured expressed TCRB transcripts. Sequencing was performed with immunoSEQ multiplex PCR; in TCRdb, only in-frame clones are kept and a portion is missing. The sample yields hundreds of thousands of clones, approximately 16% seen once. Sequenced sample: naive CD4+ T cells from blood. The sequence was obtained from a man younger than 35 with type 1 diabetes. The chain couples TRBV18 to TRBJ2-5; D perhaps matches TRBD1 (6 bases). CDR3 protein: CASSRDTGQETQYF. The CDR3 coding sequence is TGTGCCAGCTCCCGCGACACAGGGCAAGAGACCCAGTACTTC. The full variable domain, with the rest looked up from reference TRBV18 and TRBJ2-5, is NAGVMQNPRHLVRRRGQEARLRCSPMKGHSHVYWYRQLPEEGLKFMVYLQKENIIDESGMPKERFSAEFPKEGPSILRIQQVVRGDSAAYFCASSRDTGQETQYFGPGTRLLVL.